The rows below give T cell receptor beta chains drawn from one sample of a study of blood T cells in healthy people across ages. TCRdb recomputed calls from the 5' RACE reads with MiXCR, one row per CDR3 protein. Of around 800,000 distinct CDR3 sequences listed, around 45% are singletons. Input material: blood. The receptors derive from a man older than 75 in good health. CDR3s include the opening cysteine and the closing phenylalanine or tryptophan. A D gene is named only where the DNA matches it firmly. Size values are once, few and many counts, or a class for expanded clones, and some rows have none.

j_call clone_size d_call v_call cdr3_nt cdr3_aa
TRBJ2-7 once TRBD2 TRBV5-1 TGCGCCAGCAGCGGGGGAACTAGCGGGAGATACGAGCAGTACTTC CASSGGTSGRYEQYF
TRBJ2-2 - - TRBV9 TGTGCCAGCAGCGGGACTATCTCGGGCCGGACCGGGGAGCTGTTTTTT CASSGTISGRTGELFF
TRBJ2-1 few TRBD2 TRBV12-3/TRBV12-4 TGTGCCAGCAGTTTGAGACAGGGCTTAGGGCTAGCGGGAGAAAGCTCCTACAATGAGCAGTTCTTC CASSLRQGLGLAGESSYNEQFF
TRBJ2-7 - - TRBV20-1 TGCAGTGCTAGCGCCGCCCGAGGGGACGAGCAGTACTTC CSASAARGDEQYF
TRBJ2-5 - - TRBV27 TGTGCCAGCAGTTTACAGGATTCCCAAGAGACCCAGTACTTC CASSLQDSQETQYF
TRBJ2-7 - TRBD1 TRBV29-1 TGCAGCGTCACGGGACAGTACGAGCAGTACTTC CSVTGQYEQYF
TRBJ2-5 - - TRBV20-1 TGCAGTGCTGAAAGAGGGGGGGCGCAGGAGACCCAGTACTTC CSAERGGAQETQYF
TRBJ2-1 - - TRBV20-1 TGCAGTGCTCGGGGCCACCGGGGGTTGAATGAGCAGTTCTTC CSARGHRGLNEQFF
TRBJ2-5 few TRBD1 TRBV9 TGTGCCAGCAGCGTATCGTCAGGGGGTACGGAGACCCAGTACTTC CASSVSSGGTETQYF
TRBJ2-5 - - TRBV20-1 TGCAGTGCTTCAGGCGGGGTGGGACAGAAGACCTACGGGCAGTACTTC CSASGGVGQKTYGQYF
TRBJ2-1 - - TRBV12-3/TRBV12-4 TGTGCCAGCAGTTTAGACAGGAGCGGTGACAATGAGCAGTTCTTC CASSLDRSGDNEQFF
TRBJ1-5 - TRBD1 TRBV27 TGTGCCAGCAGTTCCCCGACAGGGTTCAATCAGCCCCAGCATTTT CASSSPTGFNQPQHF
TRBJ2-7 - TRBD2 TRBV7-9 TGTGCCAGCAGCCTAACTAGCGGGAAACGGAGCTCCTACAATGAGCAGTACTTC CASSLTSGKRSSYNEQYF
TRBJ2-1 - TRBD2 TRBV30 TGTGCCTGGAGTGTAGGCGGGAGGGCCTTCGAAGGCGAGCAGTTCTTC CAWSVGGRAFEGEQFF
TRBJ1-2 - - TRBV9 TGTGCCAGCAGCGTAAGGGGGGACTATGGCTACACCTTC CASSVRGDYGYTF
TRBJ1-5 - TRBD1 TRBV5-1 TGCGCCAGCAGCTTGGAGCCGGGACAGCGCAATCAGCCCCAGCATTTT CASSLEPGQRNQPQHF
TRBJ2-1 few - TRBV7-2 TGTGCCAGCAGCTTAGCCCTCGCAACAGAAGAGCAGTTCTTC CASSLALATEEQFF
TRBJ2-1 few - TRBV20-1 TGCAGTGCTGGATCCGGGACTTCCTACAATGAGCAGTTCTTC CSAGSGTSYNEQFF
TRBJ2-1 many - TRBV11-2 TGTGCCAGCAGTTTAAGGGTGGGTGAGCAGTTCTTC CASSLRVGEQFF
TRBJ1-2 once TRBD1 TRBV6-5 TGTGCCAGCAGTTCCTCCGGACAGGGGATCGTCTCGCGCGGCTACACCTTC CASSSSGQGIVSRGYTF
TRBJ2-5 - - TRBV12-3/TRBV12-4 TGTGCCAGTAGTCAAGACCGTCCGGGAAAGCCACAAGAGACCCAGTACTTC CASSQDRPGKPQETQYF
TRBJ2-7 - - TRBV12-3/TRBV12-4 TGTGCCAGCAGTTTAGCGAATGGACTCAGCCAAGAGGCCCAGTACTTC CASSLANGLSQEAQYF
TRBJ2-1 - - TRBV15 TGTGCCACCAGCAGAGCGCGTGAGAATGAGCAGTTCTTC CATSRARENEQFF
TRBJ2-7 few - TRBV7-2 TGTGCCAGCAGCTGGTATTGGGCCTACGAGCAGTACTTC CASSWYWAYEQYF
TRBJ2-3 - - TRBV12-3/TRBV12-4 TGTGCCAGCGGAGCCGGTACAGATACGCAGTATTTT CASGAGTDTQYF
TRBJ1-2 few - TRBV7-2 TGTGCCAGCAGCCGACAAGCGGAGGTAATCTATGGCTACACCTTC CASSRQAEVIYGYTF
TRBJ2-7 few - TRBV12-3/TRBV12-4 TGTGCCAGCAGTTTGGGGGGACCTACCGAGCAGTACTTC CASSLGGPTEQYF
TRBJ2-2 few - TRBV2 TGTGCCAGCAGAACCGGACAAAACACCGGGGAGCTGTTTTTT CASRTGQNTGELFF
TRBJ2-3 - TRBD2 TRBV9 TGTGCCAGCAGCGTCGGACTAGCGCAAAGCACAGATACGCAGTATTTT CASSVGLAQSTDTQYF
TRBJ2-3 - - TRBV12-3/TRBV12-4 TGTGCCAGCAGTCAGACAGCAATATCGAGCACAGATACGCAGTATTTT CASSQTAISSTDTQYF
TRBJ2-1 - - TRBV29-1 TGCAGCGTTAGGAGGGGATCTAATGAGCAGTTCTTC CSVRRGSNEQFF
TRBJ1-3 few - TRBV4-3 TGCGCCAGCAGCCCTGTAGGGGGGTCCGGAAACACCATATATTTT CASSPVGGSGNTIYF
TRBJ2-5 - TRBD2 TRBV20-1 TGCAGTGCTCCCCGACTAGCGGGACAAGAGACCCAGTACTTC CSAPRLAGQETQYF
TRBJ2-6 - - TRBV9 TGTGCCAGCAGCGGACAGGAAGGTGGGGCCAACGTCCTGACTTTC CASSGQEGGANVLTF
TRBJ2-2 - TRBD2 TRBV10-3 TGTGCCAGCCGGCCCTCTAGCGGCGCGAACACCGGGGAGCTGTTTTTT CASRPSSGANTGELFF
TRBJ1-4 - TRBD1 TRBV7-2 TGTGCCAGCAGCTTAGTGGGGACAGGGGGCTTTGAAAAACTGTTTTTT CASSLVGTGGFEKLFF
TRBJ2-7 few - TRBV5-1 TGCGCCAGCAGCTCCGGGTTTGGGATCAATGAGCAGTACTTC CASSSGFGINEQYF
TRBJ2-7 few TRBD2 TRBV7-9 TGTGCCAGCAGTGCCGGGACTAGCGACCTCAATGAGCAGTACTTC CASSAGTSDLNEQYF
TRBJ2-1 few TRBD2 TRBV7-9 TGTGCCAGCAGGACTAGCGGGAGATCGAGTGAGCAGTTCTTC CASRTSGRSSEQFF
TRBJ2-5 few - TRBV7-2 TGTGCCAGCAGCCCTACCAGGTCTAGAAGGGAGACCCAGTACTTC CASSPTRSRRETQYF
TRBJ1-4 - - TRBV14 TGTGCCAGCAGCCAAGGCGGTATCACTAATGAAAAACTGTTTTTT CASSQGGITNEKLFF
TRBJ2-5 many - TRBV6-2/TRBV6-3 TGCGCCAGCAGGAGAGGTCCACAAGAGACCCAGTACTTC CASRRGPQETQYF
TRBJ2-7 - TRBD1 TRBV2 TGTGCCAGCATAGGGACAGGGTATCACGAGCAGTACTTC CASIGTGYHEQYF
TRBJ2-3 - TRBD2 TRBV29-1 TGCAGCGTTTCCGCGGGAGGAACAGATACGCAGTATTTT CSVSAGGTDTQYF
TRBJ2-5 few TRBD1 TRBV10-3 TGTGCCATCAGAGGACAGGGGGAGGAGACCCAGTACTTC CAIRGQGEETQYF
TRBJ2-5 - - TRBV10-3 TGTGCCATCAGTGAGTCCGGTGGGGGAGAAGTCCAAGAGACCCAGTACTTC CAISESGGGEVQETQYF
TRBJ2-4 - - TRBV28 TGTGCCAGCAGTTTTTCAGGGGGGAGGAACATTCAGTACTTC CASSFSGGRNIQYF
TRBJ2-7 - - TRBV2 TGTGCCAGCAGGGCCCCGGGACGAACCTACGAGCAGTACTTC CASRAPGRTYEQYF
TRBJ1-5 - TRBD1 TRBV28 TGTGCCAGCAGTCCTACAGGGGGGATTAGCGATCAGCCCCAGCATTTT CASSPTGGISDQPQHF